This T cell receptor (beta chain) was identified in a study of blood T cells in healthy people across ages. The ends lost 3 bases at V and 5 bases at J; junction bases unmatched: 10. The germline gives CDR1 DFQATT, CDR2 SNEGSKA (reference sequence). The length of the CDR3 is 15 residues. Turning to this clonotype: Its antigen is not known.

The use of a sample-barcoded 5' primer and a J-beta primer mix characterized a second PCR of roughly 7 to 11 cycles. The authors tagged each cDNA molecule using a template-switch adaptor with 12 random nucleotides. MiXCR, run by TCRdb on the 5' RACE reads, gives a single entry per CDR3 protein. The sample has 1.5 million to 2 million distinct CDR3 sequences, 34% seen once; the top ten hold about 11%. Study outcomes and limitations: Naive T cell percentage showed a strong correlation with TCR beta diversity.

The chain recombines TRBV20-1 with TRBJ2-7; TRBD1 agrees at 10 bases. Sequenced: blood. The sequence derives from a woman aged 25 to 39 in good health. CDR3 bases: TGCAGTGCTAGCTTGATAGACAGGGGGCACCACGAGCAGTACTTC. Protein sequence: CSASLIDRGHHEQYF.